The 20 T cell receptor beta chains below all came from one sample that was sequenced in a study of blood T cells in healthy people across ages. Together with a sample-barcoded 5' primer, a J-beta primer mix was included in a second PCR lasting roughly 7 to 11 cycles. A single record per CDR3 protein comes from TCRdb applying MiXCR to the 5' RACE reads. The profile covers more than 1,000,000 distinct CDR3 sequences, with 20% to 25% appearing a single time and 0.65% to 0.75% taken by the ten largest. These data were likewise used in another study, on T cells of mothers and their children.

Sequenced input: blood. The receptors stem from a girl aged 2-9 years in good health.

The table lists this clonotype with a few counts. V usage is TRBV6-5 and J usage is TRBJ1-4; no clear D. The V end was cut by 10 bases, the J end by 8 bases, with 14 bases between. The germline V gene has CDR1 MNHEY and CDR2 SVGAGI. The CDR3 is made up of 12 amino acids. The CDR3 loop reads CAISVIGEKLFF. The DNA of the CDR3 is TGTGCCATCTCGGTGATCGGGGAAAAACTGTTTTTT.

The chain uses TRBV20-1 and TRBJ1-2; no reliable D call. CDR1 is DFQATT, CDR2 SNEGSKA, per germline (reference sequence). The CDR3 runs to 12 residues. The ends were cut back, 5 bases at V and 5 bases at J, with 12 bases in the middle. The CDR3 DNA reads TGCAGTGCTGACCCTAACAGATATGGCTACACCTTC. Amino acid sequence: CSADPNRYGYTF.

The V gene is TRBV7-2, the J gene TRBJ2-1; D is perhaps TRBD2 (5 bases). The germline V and J ends were trimmed by 1 base and 5 bases, with 18 bases remaining between them. CDR1 is SGHTA, CDR2 FQGNSA, per germline. The CDR3 contains 17 residues. The CDR3 coding sequence is TGTGCCAGCAGCTTAGAGGGTAACATAGCGATCGACAATGAGCAGTTCTTC. This gives the protein CASSLEGNIAIDNEQFF.

J is TRBJ2-1 and V is TRBV5-1; 8 bases agree with TRBD1. CDR1 SGHRS and CDR2 YFSETQ come from the germline V gene. The CDR3 has 15 amino acids. Trimming cost V 2 bases and J 4 bases; bases outside gene matches: 5. CDR3 DNA: TGCGCCAGCAGCTTTTTAGGGGACAGGTACAATGAGCAGTTCTTC. Translating gives CASSFLGDRYNEQFF.

CDR3 sequence (DNA): TGTGCCAGCAGCCTAGGGGACAGGGGAAGCAACGTCCTGACTTTC. Residues: CASSLGDRGSNVLTF. The genes are TRBV5-5 and TRBJ2-6; 10 bases are a match to TRBD1. The CDR3 spans 15 residues. The J segment lost 9 bases and the V segment lost 4 bases, leaving 7 bases of the junction unmatched. The germline gives CDR1 SGHKS, CDR2 YYEKEE (reference sequence).

This chain joins TRBV12-3 or TRBV12-4 and TRBJ1-4; D is unresolved. The CDR3 has 15 residues. Trimming removed 3 bases at V and 7 bases at J, with 15 bases between. The CDR3 nucleotides read TGTGCCAGCAGTTTTTTGTCCGGGGAGGGTGAAAAACTGTTTTTT. Protein product: CASSFLSGEGEKLFF.

The V call is TRBV7-2, the J call TRBJ2-7, with D possibly being TRBD2 (7 bases). From germline, CDR1 is SGHTA and CDR2 FQGNSA. The CDR3 runs to 16 residues. V was shortened by 5 bases and J by 3 bases, with 20 bases between the two germline ends. The CDR3 is CASSPLGGLARYEQYF. The CDR3, as DNA: TGTGCCAGCAGCCCGCTGGGGGGGCTAGCGCGCTACGAGCAGTACTTC.

In its sample, this clonotype was seen a few times. The chain uses TRBV12-3 or TRBV12-4 and TRBJ2-2, with D perhaps given as TRBD1 or TRBD2 (5 bases each). CDR3 length: 14 residues. Trimming left V 6 bases short and J 3 bases short, with 11 bases between. CDR3 amino acids: CASRPGRDTGELFF. CDR3 DNA: TGTGCCAGCAGACCGGGACGGGACACCGGGGAGCTGTTTTTT.

J is TRBJ2-5 and V is TRBV5-6; maybe TRBD2 (6 bases). From germline, CDR1 is SGHDT and CDR2 YYEEEE. The CDR3 sequence is 15 residues long. Trimming removed 4 bases at V and 7 bases at J, with 20 bases between. CDR3 DNA sequence: TGTGCCAGCAGCCCCTCACCGGATAGCGGAGGGACCCAGTACTTC. As protein: CASSPSPDSGGTQYF.

This clonotype was observed at least ten times. The gene calls are TRBV6-5 and TRBJ2-5; 9 bases are a match to TRBD2. The end of the DNA is better explained by TRBJ2-7, so the J call may be wrong. In germline, CDR1 is MNHEY, CDR2 SVGAGI. The CDR3 contains 15 residues. The CDR3, as DNA: TGTGCCAGCAGTCCACCGGGACTAGCCACCTACGAGCAGTACTTC. It specifies CASSPPGLATYEQYF.

The chain recombines TRBV20-1 with TRBJ2-1, with D tentatively TRBD1 (6 bases). The end of the DNA aligns better with TRBJ2-7, so the J call may be wrong. The germline V gene encodes CDR1 DFQATT and CDR2 SNEGSKA (reference sequence). The CDR3 is 13 residues long. CDR3 DNA sequence: TGCAGTGCTTCGGGACACCTATCCTACGAGCAGTACTTC. Its protein is CSASGHLSYEQYF.

The table lists this clonotype with a few counts. The chain has TRBV7-8 and TRBJ2-5, with D uncertain. The V and J ends lost 2 bases and 2 bases respectively, with 9 bases between them. The CDR3 extends over 14 amino acids. Germline lookup yields CDR1 SGHVS and CDR2 FQNEAQ. CDR3 DNA sequence: TGTGCCAGCAGCTTATGGCAGGCACAAGAGACCCAGTACTTC. It specifies CASSLWQAQETQYF.

The chain employs TRBV20-1 and TRBJ2-1; D is ambiguous. The end of the DNA aligns better with TRBJ2-7, so the J call may be wrong. The CDR3 extends over 13 amino acids. Germline V lookup: CDR1 DFQATT, CDR2 SNEGSKA (reference sequence). Here the CDR3 reads CSAIGRSKTEQYF. CDR3 nucleotides: TGCAGTGCTATAGGCAGGTCAAAGACCGAGCAGTACTTC.

The chain couples TRBV5-1 to TRBJ2-1; TRBD1 matches 9 bases. The CDR3 is 21 residues long. V was pared by 0 bases and J by 0 bases, with 16 bases of the junction left unmatched. The germline CDR1 and CDR2 sequences are SGHRS and YFSETQ. CDR3 DNA sequence: TGCGCCAGCAGCTTGGGGCGGCTCGGGACAGGGATACAGGGCTCCTACAATGAGCAGTTCTTC. Protein sequence: CASSLGRLGTGIQGSYNEQFF.

This clonotype was seen a few times. The chain links TRBV4-3 to TRBJ2-5, with 14 bases matching TRBD2. Unmatched junction bases numbered 4, after V lost 2 bases and J lost 5 bases. The CDR3 sequence is 16 residues long. Germline V gene data show CDR1 as LGHNA and CDR2 as YSLEER. The CDR3 loop reads CASSQLTSGGAETQYF. DNA of the CDR3: TGCGCCAGCAGCCAACTGACTAGCGGGGGGGCCGAGACCCAGTACTTC.

The chain couples TRBV28 to TRBJ2-5; D is possibly TRBD1 or TRBD2 (6 bases each). Judging by the DNA end, TRBJ2-7 fits better; the J call may be wrong. Germline-derived CDR1 and CDR2 are MDHEN and SYDVKM. The CDR3 consists of 15 residues. CDR3 in DNA: TGTGCCAGCAGTACCGCGGGACAATACTTCTACGAGCAGTACTTC. Residues: CASSTAGQYFYEQYF.

The chain has TRBV27 and TRBJ1-2, with D perhaps matching TRBD1 (6 bases). This CDR3 is 16 amino acids long. In germline, CDR1 is MNHEY, CDR2 SMNVEV (reference sequence). Trimming stripped 8 bases from V and 5 bases from J, with 24 bases between. The CDR3 DNA reads TGTGCCAGCGGAACCCTAGGGGAACAGGGATATTATGGCTACACCTTC. It encodes CASGTLGEQGYYGYTF.

This clonotype came up a few times. The genes are TRBV12-5 and TRBJ2-5; D gene uncertain. The DNA end favors TRBJ2-1, so the J call may be wrong. CDR1 and CDR2 from the germline V gene are LGHNT and FRNRAP. This CDR3 region has 13 residues. CDR3 coding DNA: TGTGCTAGTGGTTTGGTAGGTTGGAATGAGCAGTTCTTC. This translates into CASGLVGWNEQFF.

This clonotype has a count of ten or more. The gene calls are TRBV19 and TRBJ2-1, with D maybe TRBD1 (6 bases). CDR3 size: 14 residues. Per germline, CDR1 LNHDA and CDR2 SQIVND (reference sequence). V lost 6 bases and J 3 bases, leaving 12 bases between the germline ends. CDR3 DNA sequence: TGTGCCAGTAGCCCCACAGGGATCTACAATGAGCAGTTCTTC. Protein sequence: CASSPTGIYNEQFF.

Only a few counts were recorded for this clonotype. This chain links TRBV25-1 with TRBJ1-4, with D possibly TRBD1 on 6 matching bases. This CDR3 contains 17 residues. V lost 3 bases to trimming and J lost 8 bases, with 22 bases between them. Per germline, CDR1 MGHDK and CDR2 SYGVNS. CDR3 amino acids: CASSDLATGTVREKLFF. CDR3 bases: TGTGCCAGCAGTGACCTGGCTACAGGGACGGTGAGGGAAAAACTGTTTTTT.